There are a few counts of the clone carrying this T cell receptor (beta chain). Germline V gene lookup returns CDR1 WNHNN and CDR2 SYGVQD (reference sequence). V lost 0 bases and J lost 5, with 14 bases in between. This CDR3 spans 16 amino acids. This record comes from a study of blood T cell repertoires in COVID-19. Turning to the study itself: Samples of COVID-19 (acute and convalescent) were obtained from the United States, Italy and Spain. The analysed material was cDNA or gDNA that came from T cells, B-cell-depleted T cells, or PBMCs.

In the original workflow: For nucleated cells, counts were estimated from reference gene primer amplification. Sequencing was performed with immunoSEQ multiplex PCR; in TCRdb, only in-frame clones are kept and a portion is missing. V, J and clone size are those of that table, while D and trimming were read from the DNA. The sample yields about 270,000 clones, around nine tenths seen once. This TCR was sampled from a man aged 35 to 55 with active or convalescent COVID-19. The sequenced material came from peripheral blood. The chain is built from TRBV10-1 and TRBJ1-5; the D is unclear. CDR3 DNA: TGCGCCAGCAGTGAGTCGAGTGTGAGGGTCGATCAGCCCCAGCATTTT. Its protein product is CASSESSVRVDQPQHF.